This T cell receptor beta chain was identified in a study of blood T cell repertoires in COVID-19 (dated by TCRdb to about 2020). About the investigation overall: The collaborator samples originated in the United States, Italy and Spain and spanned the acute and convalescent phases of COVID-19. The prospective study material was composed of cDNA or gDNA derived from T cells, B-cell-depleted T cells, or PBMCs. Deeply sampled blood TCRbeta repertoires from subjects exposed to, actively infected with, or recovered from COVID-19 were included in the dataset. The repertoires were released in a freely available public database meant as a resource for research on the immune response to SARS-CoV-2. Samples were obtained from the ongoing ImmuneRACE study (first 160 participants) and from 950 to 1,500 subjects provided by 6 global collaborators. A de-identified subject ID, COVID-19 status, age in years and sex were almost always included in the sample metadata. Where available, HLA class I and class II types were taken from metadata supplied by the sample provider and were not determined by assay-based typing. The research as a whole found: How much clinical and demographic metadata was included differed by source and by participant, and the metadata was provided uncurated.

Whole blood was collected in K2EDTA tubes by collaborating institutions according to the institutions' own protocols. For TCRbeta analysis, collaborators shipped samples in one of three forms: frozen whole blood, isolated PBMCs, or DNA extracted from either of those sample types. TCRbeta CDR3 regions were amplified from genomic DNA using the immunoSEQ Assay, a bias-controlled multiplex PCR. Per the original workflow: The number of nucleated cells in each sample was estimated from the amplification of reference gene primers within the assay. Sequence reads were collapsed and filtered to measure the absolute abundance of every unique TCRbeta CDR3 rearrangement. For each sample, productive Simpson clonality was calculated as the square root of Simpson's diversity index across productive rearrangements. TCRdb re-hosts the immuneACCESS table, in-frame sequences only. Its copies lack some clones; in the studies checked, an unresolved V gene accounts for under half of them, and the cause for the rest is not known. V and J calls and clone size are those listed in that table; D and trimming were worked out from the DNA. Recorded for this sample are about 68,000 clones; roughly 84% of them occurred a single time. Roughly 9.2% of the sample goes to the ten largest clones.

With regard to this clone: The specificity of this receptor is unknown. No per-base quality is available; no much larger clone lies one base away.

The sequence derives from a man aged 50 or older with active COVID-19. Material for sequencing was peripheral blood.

At the DNA level, the sequence is TGTGCCAGCAGCCCAAGGACTAGCGGGAGGGGTAATGAGCAGTTCTTC. This yields the protein CASSPRTSGRGNEQFF. The rearrangement joined TRBV7-9 to TRBJ2-1; the junction holds 15 bases that match TRBD2. The CDR3 has 16 amino acids, counting the end cysteine and phenylalanine. Only the CDR3 part of the read is kept: 48 bases, read in frame from the first base. V and J are trimmed by 5 bases and 7 bases, and the gene matches miss 6 bases of the junction. CDR1 and CDR2 (SEHNR, FQNEAQ) derive from the germline V gene (reference sequence).